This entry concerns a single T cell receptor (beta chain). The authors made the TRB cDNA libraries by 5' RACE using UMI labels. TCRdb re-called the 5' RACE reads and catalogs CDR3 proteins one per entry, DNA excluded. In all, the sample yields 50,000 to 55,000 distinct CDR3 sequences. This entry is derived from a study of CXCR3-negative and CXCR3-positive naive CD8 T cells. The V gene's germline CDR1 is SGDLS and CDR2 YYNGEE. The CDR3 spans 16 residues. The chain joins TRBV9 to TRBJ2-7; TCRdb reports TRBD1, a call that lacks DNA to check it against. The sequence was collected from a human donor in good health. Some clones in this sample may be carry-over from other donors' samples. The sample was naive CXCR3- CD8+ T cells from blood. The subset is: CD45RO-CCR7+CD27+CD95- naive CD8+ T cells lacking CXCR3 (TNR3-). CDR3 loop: CASSVEQGAMWYEQYF.